Listed below are T cell receptor beta chains from one sample, sequenced in a study of T cell responses to AZD1222 COVID-19 vaccine. Using immunoSEQ multiplex PCR, the repertoire was profiled, and TCRdb retains in-frame clones only, with some absent. The sample has 60,000 to 85,000 clones, 88% seen once. The sample here was peripheral blood, taken 28 days after the second dose of the MenACWY control vaccine. Source of these receptors: an adult who received the MenACWY meningococcal vaccine as a control. Each CDR3 is given with its conserved first and last residue. D genes are given only for firm matches. Size is stated for part of the rows, as once, few or many counts, or as a class when the clone is expanded.

D gene | J gene | V gene | clone size | CDR3 DNA | CDR3 protein
NA | TRBJ1-1 | TRBV29-1 | NA | TGCAGCGTTGAAGGGGCCCGTGAAGCTTTCTTT | CSVEGAREAFF
NA | TRBJ2-5 | TRBV9 | NA | TGTGCCAGCAGCCCTTCCGGGACTCCCGGAGGGGAGACCCAGTACTTC | CASSPSGTPGGETQYF
TRBD1 | TRBJ1-1 | TRBV19 | NA | TGTGCCAGTAGTATAGTACAGGGGAGAGGAGCTTTCTTT | CASSIVQGRGAFF
NA | TRBJ2-1 | TRBV11-3 | NA | TGTGCCAGCAGCTTAACCAGGAGCTCCTACAATGAGCAGTTCTTC | CASSLTRSSYNEQFF
NA | TRBJ2-3 | TRBV10-3 | NA | TGTGCCATCAGTGAGTCCAGGGGGGACACAGATACGCAGTATTTT | CAISESRGDTDTQYF
NA | TRBJ1-3 | TRBV28 | NA | TGTGCCAGCAGTTCACCGACGTCCGCTCAAGGAAACACCATATATTTT | CASSSPTSAQGNTIYF
NA | TRBJ1-1 | TRBV5-1 | NA | TGCGCCAGCAGCTGGGGACCTTCGCCCCGGGACACTGAAGCTTTCTTT | CASSWGPSPRDTEAFF
NA | TRBJ1-1 | TRBV27 | NA | TGTGCCAGCAGTTTCTCGGGGACGGACACTGAAGCTTTCTTT | CASSFSGTDTEAFF
NA | TRBJ1-5 | TRBV28 | NA | TGTGCCAGCAGGAACAGGGTTTATAGCAATCAGCCCCAGCATTTT | CASRNRVYSNQPQHF
NA | TRBJ2-1 | TRBV20-1 | once | TGCAGTGCTAGTGTCCTCTCCTACAATGAGCAGTTCTTC | CSASVLSYNEQFF
TRBD2 | TRBJ2-3 | TRBV9 | NA | TGTGCCAGCAGCGTAGGACGGCAGCGGGGGGGCACAGATACGCAGTATTTT | CASSVGRQRGGTDTQYF
NA | TRBJ1-5 | TRBV2 | NA | TGTGCCAGCAGTGACAGCAACAATCAGCCCCAGCATTTT | CASSDSNNQPQHF
NA | TRBJ2-7 | TRBV28 | NA | TGTGCCAGCAGTTTAGTGCGGGGGCCCTACGAGCAGTACTTC | CASSLVRGPYEQYF
TRBD1 | TRBJ2-5 | TRBV14 | NA | TGTGCCAGCAGCCAAGCTCGGACAGGGGGCAATCCCCAGTACTTC | CASSQARTGGNPQYF
NA | TRBJ1-2 | TRBV28 | NA | TGTGCCAGCAGTTGGGGAGGGACTAACTATGGCTACACCTTC | CASSWGGTNYGYTF
NA | TRBJ2-7 | TRBV7-8 | NA | TGTGCCAGCAGCCAGAGCGGGCTGAGCTCCTACGAGCAGTACTTC | CASSQSGLSSYEQYF
TRBD1 | TRBJ2-7 | TRBV7-2 | NA | TGTGCCAGCAGCTTAATGACAGGGGCATCCTACGAGCAGTACTTC | CASSLMTGASYEQYF
NA | TRBJ2-7 | TRBV28 | NA | TGTGCCAGCAGTACACCGGACATTTGGGAGCAGTACTTC | CASSTPDIWEQYF
TRBD1 | TRBJ1-3 | TRBV7-2 | NA | TGTGCCAGCAGCTTTCGGGGACAGGGGGTGGACACCATATATTTT | CASSFRGQGVDTIYF
NA | TRBJ2-5 | TRBV11-3 | NA | TGTGCCACGTCCCCCACCGGGCAAGAGACCCAGTACTTC | CATSPTGQETQYF
NA | TRBJ1-6 | TRBV11-2 | NA | TGTGCCAGCAGCTTAGAGAGCTCCTATAATTCACCCCTCCACTTT | CASSLESSYNSPLHF
TRBD1 | TRBJ2-7 | TRBV4-1 | NA | TGCGCCAGCAGCCAGACAGGGCTCTACGAGCAGTACTTC | CASSQTGLYEQYF
NA | TRBJ2-3 | TRBV5-1 | once | TGCGCCAGCAGCGGCGGGACTCTTCCTGGAGATACGCAGTATTTT | CASSGGTLPGDTQYF
NA | TRBJ2-5 | TRBV2 | NA | TGTGCCAGCACCCGAGGCGGACAAGAGACCCAGTACTTC | CASTRGGQETQYF
TRBD2 | TRBJ2-2 | TRBV19 | once | TGTGCCAGTAAATTGAGCGGGGGCACCGGGGAGCTGTTTTTT | CASKLSGGTGELFF
TRBD1 | TRBJ1-3 | TRBV5-1 | NA | TGCGCCAGCAGCGGGGGACAGGGAGTTGGAAACACCATATATTTT | CASSGGQGVGNTIYF
NA | TRBJ1-3 | TRBV24-1 | NA | TGTGCCACCAGTGATTTGCAAGGTAAGGGGGGTACTGGAAACACCATATATTTT | CATSDLQGKGGTGNTIYF
NA | TRBJ1-1 | TRBV28 | NA | TGTGCCAGCAAAGGCAAGGTCACTGAAGCTTTCTTT | CASKGKVTEAFF
NA | TRBJ2-7 | TRBV28 | NA | TGTGCCAGCAGCCCCGGGTACGAGCAGTACTTC | CASSPGYEQYF
NA | TRBJ2-1 | TRBV7-2 | NA | TGTGCCAGCAGCACCGGGACCCCCAATGAGCAGTTCTTC | CASSTGTPNEQFF
NA | TRBJ1-1 | TRBV4-2 | NA | TGTGCCAGCAGCCAAGATCTGGGACTTCAGAACACTGAAGCTTTCTTT | CASSQDLGLQNTEAFF
TRBD1 | TRBJ2-7 | TRBV9 | NA | TGTGCCAGCAGCGCAGGGACAGGAGTAACCTACGAGCAGTACTTC | CASSAGTGVTYEQYF
NA | TRBJ1-2 | TRBV21-1 | NA | TGTGCCAGCAGCAAGCTGCCCCGGAGGGATGGCTACACCTTC | CASSKLPRRDGYTF
TRBD1 | TRBJ2-7 | TRBV6-1 | NA | TGTGCCAGCAGTGACAGGGGGAGCTCCTACGAGCAGTACTTC | CASSDRGSSYEQYF
NA | TRBJ1-1 | TRBV27 | NA | TGTGCCAGCAGGAACCGACAGCCGAACACTGAAGCTTTCTTT | CASRNRQPNTEAFF
TRBD2 | TRBJ2-1 | TRBV9 | NA | TGTGCCAGCAGCCGAGCGGGAGTGGTACCGAATGAGCAGTTCTTC | CASSRAGVVPNEQFF
TRBD2 | TRBJ2-3 | TRBV6-1 | NA | TGTGCCAGCAGTGAAGCCGGACTAGCGGGGGCGGATACGCAGTATTTT | CASSEAGLAGADTQYF
TRBD1 | TRBJ1-3 | TRBV18 | NA | TGTGCCAGCTCGCAAGGGACAGGGGAACTAAACACCATATATTTT | CASSQGTGELNTIYF
NA | TRBJ1-1 | TRBV6-2/TRBV6-3 | NA | TGTGCCAGCAGTCCCCAGGGGAACACTGAAGCTTTCTTT | CASSPQGNTEAFF
NA | TRBJ1-6 | TRBV28 | few | TGTGCCAGCAGTTCCGCCGCACCCCTCCACTTT | CASSSAAPLHF
NA | TRBJ2-1 | TRBV27 | NA | TGTGCCAGCAGTTTAGGGTTCTACAATGAGCAGTTCTTC | CASSLGFYNEQFF
NA | TRBJ2-1 | TRBV3-1/TRBV3-2 | NA | TGTGCCAGCAGCCAGGGCAGGGGACTTTACAATGAGCAGTTCTTC | CASSQGRGLYNEQFF
TRBD1 | TRBJ2-2 | TRBV5-5 | NA | TGTGCCAGCAGCCTCCAACAGGGGGCTGAGAACACCGGGGAGCTGTTTTTT | CASSLQQGAENTGELFF
NA | TRBJ2-7 | TRBV6-2/TRBV6-3 | NA | TGTGCCAGCAGTTATCATACAGTCAGTTCCTACGAGCAGTACTTC | CASSYHTVSSYEQYF
NA | TRBJ2-2 | TRBV7-9 | once | TGTGCCAGCAGCTGGGGCGGTCCCTCAACAGGCGGGGAGCTGTTTTTT | CASSWGGPSTGGELFF
NA | TRBJ2-1 | TRBV7-8 | NA | TGTGCCAGCAGCTTTCGAGAAGGATCCGGTGAGCAGTTCTTC | CASSFREGSGEQFF
NA | TRBJ1-1 | TRBV29-1 | NA | TGCAGCGTCCCCGGGCCCTCCCACACTGAAGCTTTCTTT | CSVPGPSHTEAFF
NA | TRBJ1-3 | TRBV5-1 | few | TGCGCCAGCAGCTTGGGGACAGCTGGAAACACCATATATTTT | CASSLGTAGNTIYF
TRBD2 | TRBJ2-7 | TRBV7-9 | NA | TGTGCCAGCAGCCCACCCTGGGGGGGCGAGCAGTACTTC | CASSPPWGGEQYF
TRBD1 | TRBJ1-2 | TRBV6-2/TRBV6-3 | NA | TGTGCCAGCAGTTACCCGGACAGGGGAGGCTACACCTTC | CASSYPDRGGYTF
TRBD2 | TRBJ2-7 | TRBV19 | NA | TGTGCCAGCATGTGGACTAGCGATTCCTACGAGCAGTACTTC | CASMWTSDSYEQYF
NA | TRBJ2-2 | TRBV28 | NA | TGTGCCAGCAGCGCCCCAGGGAACACCGGGGAGCTGTTTTTT | CASSAPGNTGELFF
TRBD1 | TRBJ1-2 | TRBV9 | NA | TGTGCCAGCAGCGCCCCGACAGGGGGCCCCTATGGCTACACCTTC | CASSAPTGGPYGYTF
NA | TRBJ1-1 | TRBV11-2 | NA | TGTGCCAGCAGCTCGCTGCGGGGTTCCTTAACTGAAGCTTTCTTT | CASSSLRGSLTEAFF
NA | TRBJ1-1 | TRBV12-3/TRBV12-4 | NA | TGTGCCAGCAGTTTTACAGAAGGCACTGAAGCTTTCTTT | CASSFTEGTEAFF
TRBD1 | TRBJ2-7 | TRBV5-1 | NA | TGCGCCAGCAGCTCGACAGGGGGCTCCTACGAGCAGTACTTC | CASSSTGGSYEQYF
TRBD2 | TRBJ2-7 | TRBV6-4 | NA | TGTGCCAGCAGTGACCCGACTAGCGGTCGTGAGCAGTACTTC | CASSDPTSGREQYF
NA | TRBJ2-2 | TRBV25-1 | NA | TGTGCCAGCACGGCAGGGCGATTGACCGGGGAGCTGTTTTTT | CASTAGRLTGELFF
NA | TRBJ1-3 | TRBV19 | NA | TGTGCCAGTAGCACAGGATACTCTGGAAACACCATATATTTT | CASSTGYSGNTIYF
NA | TRBJ1-2 | TRBV5-5 | few | TGTGCCAGCAGCTCCGAGGGGGTCGCGGGGAGTGGTGGCTACACCTTC | CASSSEGVAGSGGYTF